This T cell receptor beta chain was captured by sequencing in a study of blood T cell repertoires in COVID-19. With 3 bases clipped from V and 4 bases from J, the junction kept 8 bases outside the gene matches. Germline assignment: CDR1 DFQATT and CDR2 SNEGSKA (reference sequence). The CDR3 sequence is 15 residues long. This clone showed up just a few times. Profiled with immunoSEQ multiplex PCR; TCRdb holds only in-frame clones, not every one. The sample consists of roughly 52,000 clones, about 84% of them appearing once. Sequenced: peripheral blood. This TCR was sampled from a woman at least 80 years old with acute or convalescent COVID-19. V and J are TRBV20-1 and TRBJ2-7, with 11 bases aligning to TRBD2. This CDR3 is CSASIAGGLSYEQYF. For the CDR3, the DNA is TGCAGTGCTAGTATAGCGGGGGGGCTATCGTACGAGCAGTACTTC.